A selection of T cell receptor beta chains follows, all from one sample in a study of human T cells and chemical hapten exposure. One entry per CDR3 protein, called by TCRdb with MiXCR from the RACE reads. The sample consists of around 60,000 distinct CDR3 sequences, around 6.6% of them appearing once. Sequencing was performed on whole blood, taken in connection with sensitization to the hapten diphenylcyclopropenone (DPC). The receptors here all came from a woman aged 30 to 39 with alopecia areata. Some clones in this sample may be carry-over from other donors' samples. Both conserved end residues are part of each CDR3. D genes are given only for firm matches. Where a row states a size, it is once, few, many or the class of an expanded clone; other rows omit it.

V	D	size	J	length	CDR3	DNA
TRBV6-5	TRBD2	many	TRBJ2-2	18	CASSYSGLAGQNTGELFF	TGTGCCAGCAGTTACAGTGGACTAGCGGGACAGAACACCGGGGAGCTGTTTTTT
TRBV12-3/TRBV12-4	.	many	TRBJ2-1	15	CASSLVRFLGNEQFF	TGTGCCAGCAGTTTAGTTAGGTTTTTGGGCAATGAGCAGTTCTTC
TRBV12-3/TRBV12-4	.	.	TRBJ1-3	17	CASSQDDRLRPGNTIYF	TGTGCCAGCAGCCAAGACGACAGGCTACGTCCTGGAAACACCATATATTTT
TRBV9	.	.	TRBJ1-1	13	CASSVAPGTEAFF	TGTGCCAGCAGCGTAGCGCCGGGGACTGAAGCTTTCTTT
TRBV29-1	TRBD1	few	TRBJ2-3	14	CSVERGQGTDTQYF	TGCAGCGTTGAACGGGGACAGGGCACAGATACGCAGTATTTT
TRBV27	.	.	TRBJ2-7	14	CASTGTPGLGEQYF	TGTGCCAGCACCGGGACACCTGGACTGGGCGAGCAGTACTTC
TRBV20-1	.	many	TRBJ1-5	14	CSARGGPSNQPQHF	TGCAGTGCTAGAGGGGGGCCGAGCAATCAGCCCCAGCATTTT
TRBV7-2	.	many	TRBJ2-3	14	CASSSQAGSDTQYF	TGTGCCAGCAGCTCTCAGGCCGGGTCAGATACGCAGTATTTT
TRBV7-9	.	many	TRBJ1-6	14	CASRGPETNSPLHF	TGTGCCAGCAGAGGACCAGAGACAAATTCACCCCTCCACTTT
TRBV10-3	.	few	TRBJ1-4	15	CAISQTQGSREKLFF	TGTGCCATCAGCCAAACGCAGGGGTCGAGGGAAAAACTGTTTTTT
TRBV5-1	.	many	TRBJ1-1	19	CASSLASGSYGVVGTEAFF	TGCGCCAGCAGCTTGGCTTCGGGCAGCTACGGGGTGGTGGGCACTGAAGCTTTCTTT
TRBV29-1	.	many	TRBJ1-1	14	CSVDMRGGNTVAFF	TGCAGCGTTGATATGCGGGGTGGGAATACAGTGGCTTTCTTT
TRBV6-2/TRBV6-3	TRBD1	.	TRBJ2-7	17	CASSYSKRDRSSYEQYF	TGTGCCAGCAGTTACTCCAAACGGGACAGATCCTCCTACGAGCAGTACTTC
TRBV20-1	.	many	TRBJ2-2	13	CSARVSTTGELFF	TGCAGTGCTAGAGTCTCAACCACCGGGGAGCTGTTTTTT
TRBV7-2	TRBD1	many	TRBJ2-7	15	CASSLAGGAGYEQYF	TGTGCCAGCAGCTTAGCAGGGGGCGCTGGGTACGAGCAGTACTTC
TRBV12-3/TRBV12-4	TRBD1	few	TRBJ2-1	15	CASRARDRGSNEQFF	TGTGCCAGCAGGGCCCGGGACAGGGGTTCTAATGAGCAGTTCTTC
TRBV5-1	TRBD1	many	TRBJ2-7	15	CASSLTGQGSYEQYF	TGCGCCAGCAGCTTAACAGGACAGGGGTCCTACGAGCAGTACTTC
TRBV20-1	TRBD2	many	TRBJ2-1	13	CSAPAGGRSEQFF	TGCAGTGCCCCAGCGGGGGGGCGGTCTGAGCAGTTCTTC
TRBV6-6	.	many	TRBJ2-7	15	CASSPPGTAGYEQYF	TGTGCCAGCAGCCCGCCAGGGACGGCTGGGTACGAGCAGTACTTC
TRBV5-1	.	many	TRBJ2-7	15	CASSPERVWSGEQYF	TGCGCCAGCAGCCCGGAGCGCGTTTGGAGCGGCGAGCAGTACTTC
TRBV5-5	.	many	TRBJ1-1	11	CASSLSLGAFF	TGTGCCAGCAGCTTGTCTCTGGGAGCTTTCTTT
TRBV6-2/TRBV6-3	.	many	TRBJ1-6	15	CASRSGQNRFSPLHF	TGTGCCAGCCGAAGCGGACAAAACAGGTTTTCACCCCTCCACTTT
TRBV20-1	TRBD1	few	TRBJ2-3	17	CSARGPGGTGRADTQYF	TGCAGTGCTAGAGGCCCGGGCGGGACAGGGCGAGCAGATACGCAGTATTTT
TRBV7-2	.	many	TRBJ1-2	15	CASSLASQAGYGYTF	TGTGCCAGCAGCTTAGCGTCCCAGGCCGGCTATGGCTACACCTTC
TRBV15	.	few	TRBJ1-5	17	CATSISWGTPSNQPQHF	TGTGCCACCAGCATCTCCTGGGGGACACCTAGCAATCAGCCCCAGCATTTT
TRBV12-3/TRBV12-4	.	many	TRBJ1-2	14	CASSLRTDADGYTF	TGTGCCAGCAGTCTCAGGACAGACGCTGACGGCTACACCTTC
TRBV2	.	.	TRBJ1-2	16	CASSEVERPANYGYTF	TGTGCCAGCAGTGAAGTTGAGCGGCCAGCTAACTATGGCTACACCTTC
TRBV4-2	TRBD2	many	TRBJ2-3	14	CASRGLADTDTQYF	TGTGCCAGCAGGGGACTAGCGGACACAGATACGCAGTATTTT
TRBV12-3/TRBV12-4	.	many	TRBJ2-7	14	CASSFSLQGNEQYF	TGTGCCAGCAGTTTTTCTTTGCAAGGGAACGAGCAGTACTTC
TRBV29-1	TRBD1	many	TRBJ2-3	15	CSVPDDRAHTDTQYF	TGCAGCGTCCCTGATGACAGGGCGCACACAGATACGCAGTATTTT
TRBV15	.	few	TRBJ1-1	17	CATSTLNGGLMDTEAFF	TGTGCCACCAGCACCCTAAATGGCGGATTAATGGACACTGAAGCTTTCTTT
TRBV11-2	TRBD2	many	TRBJ2-1	17	CASSSSLGRGVPNEQFF	TGTGCCAGCAGCTCCTCATTAGGGCGGGGGGTCCCCAATGAGCAGTTCTTC
TRBV20-1	.	many	TRBJ1-2	13	CSARVGGLSHYTF	TGCAGTGCTAGAGTCGGGGGACTATCTCACTACACCTTC
TRBV29-1	.	many	TRBJ1-1	10	CSVDTPEAFF	TGCAGCGTTGACACCCCTGAAGCTTTCTTT
TRBV7-9	.	many	TRBJ2-5	11	CASSWGETQYF	TGTGCCAGCAGCTGGGGAGAGACCCAGTACTTC
TRBV5-6	.	.	TRBJ1-4	14	CASSLGTGREKLFF	TGTGCCAGCAGCTTGGGAACAGGGCGTGAAAAACTGTTTTTT
TRBV6-6	.	.	TRBJ2-2	13	CASSLTKAGELFF	TGTGCCAGCAGTCTTACTAAGGCGGGGGAGCTGTTTTTT
TRBV29-1	.	many	TRBJ1-2	15	CSVDPLAVNNYGYTF	TGCAGCGTTGACCCGCTGGCTGTAAATAACTATGGCTACACCTTC
TRBV20-1	.	many	TRBJ2-4	12	CSAVGPQHVQYF	TGCAGTGCCGTCGGGCCTCAACACGTTCAGTACTTC
TRBV12-3/TRBV12-4	.	many	TRBJ1-3	14	CASNAAGSGNTIYF	TGTGCCAGCAACGCAGCGGGGTCTGGAAACACCATATATTTT
TRBV2	TRBD1	many	TRBJ2-7	19	CASSFPAGQVGARVYEQYF	TGTGCCAGCAGTTTCCCGGCGGGACAGGTAGGAGCTCGAGTCTACGAGCAGTACTTC
TRBV15	.	many	TRBJ2-3	15	CATSNMAGATDTQYF	TGTGCCACCAGCAATATGGCGGGGGCCACAGATACGCAGTATTTT
TRBV6-5	.	many	TRBJ1-1	15	CASRRSGTLNTEAFF	TGTGCCAGCAGACGCTCCGGGACCCTGAACACTGAAGCTTTCTTT
TRBV6-2/TRBV6-3	TRBD1	.	TRBJ2-4	19	CASSLSGQGFGKAKNIQYF	TGTGCCAGCAGTCTCTCAGGACAGGGCTTCGGCAAAGCCAAAAACATTCAGTACTTC